The present T cell receptor beta chain was sequenced within a study of blood T cell repertoires in COVID-19. Study in general: COVID-19 samples, acute and convalescent, were from the United States, Italy and Spain. T cells, B-cell-depleted T cells, or PBMCs provided the cDNA or gDNA that served as material.

Methods used by the authors: How many nucleated cells were present was estimated from reference gene primer amplification. Profiled with immunoSEQ multiplex PCR; TCRdb holds only in-frame clones, not every one. V, J and clone size are taken as reported in that table, and D and trimming were inferred from the DNA itself. The data hold 170,000 or so clones, with about 83% observed a single time. Germline loops: CDR1 MGHDK, CDR2 SYGVNS. With 4 bases clipped from V and 8 bases from J, the junction kept 5 bases outside the gene matches. This CDR3 is 15 amino acids long. This clonotype was obtained from a woman under 30 who had recovered from COVID-19. The sequencing sample was made of peripheral blood. J is TRBJ1-6 and V is TRBV25-1, with TRBD1 matching 10 bases. Here the CDR3 reads CASSGQGAKDSPLHF. The DNA for the CDR3 is TGTGCCAGCAGTGGACAGGGGGCCAAGGATTCACCCCTCCACTTT.